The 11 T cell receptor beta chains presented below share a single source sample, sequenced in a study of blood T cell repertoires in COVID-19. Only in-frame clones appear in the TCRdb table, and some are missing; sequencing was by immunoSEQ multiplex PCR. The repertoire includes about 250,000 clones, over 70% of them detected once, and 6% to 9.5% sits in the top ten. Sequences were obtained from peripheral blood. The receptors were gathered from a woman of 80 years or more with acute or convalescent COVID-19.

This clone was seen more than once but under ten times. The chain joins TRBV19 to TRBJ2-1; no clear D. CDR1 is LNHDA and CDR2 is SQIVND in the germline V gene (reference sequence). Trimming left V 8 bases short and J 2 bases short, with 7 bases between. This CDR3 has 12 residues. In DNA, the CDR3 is TGTGCCAGTTCCGTTCCCTACAATGAGCAGTTCTTC. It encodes CASSVPYNEQFF. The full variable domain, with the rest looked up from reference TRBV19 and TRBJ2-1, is DGGITQSPKYLFRKEGQNVTLSCEQNLNHDAMYWYRQDPGQGLRLIYYSQIVNDFQKGDIAEGYSVSREKKESFPLTVTSAQKNPTAFYLCASSVPYNEQFFGPGTRLTVL.

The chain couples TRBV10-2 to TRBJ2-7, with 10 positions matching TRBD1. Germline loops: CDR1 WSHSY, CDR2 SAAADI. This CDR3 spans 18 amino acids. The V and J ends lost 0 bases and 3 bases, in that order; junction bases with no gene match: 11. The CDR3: CASSESLGGQGRVYEQYF. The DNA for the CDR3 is TGCGCCAGCAGTGAGTCTTTGGGGGGACAGGGGCGCGTCTACGAGCAGTACTTC.

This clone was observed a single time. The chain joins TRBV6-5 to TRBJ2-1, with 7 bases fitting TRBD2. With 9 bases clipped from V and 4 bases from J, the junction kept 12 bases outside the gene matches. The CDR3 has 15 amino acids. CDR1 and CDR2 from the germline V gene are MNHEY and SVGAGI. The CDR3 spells CASQEGLLKYNEQFF. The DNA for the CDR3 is TGTGCCAGTCAGGAGGGACTACTCAAGTACAATGAGCAGTTCTTC.

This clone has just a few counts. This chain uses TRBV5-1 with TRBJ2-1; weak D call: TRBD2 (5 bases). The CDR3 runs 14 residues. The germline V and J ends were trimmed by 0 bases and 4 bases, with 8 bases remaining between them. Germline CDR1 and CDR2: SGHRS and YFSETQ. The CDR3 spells CASSLGTEYNEQFF. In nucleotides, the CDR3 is TGCGCCAGCAGCTTGGGGACTGAATACAATGAGCAGTTCTTC.

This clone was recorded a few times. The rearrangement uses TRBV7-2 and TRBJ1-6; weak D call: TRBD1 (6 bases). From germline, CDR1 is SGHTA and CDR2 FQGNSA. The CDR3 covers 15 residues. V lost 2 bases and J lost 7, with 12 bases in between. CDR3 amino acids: CASSLRTGINSPLHF. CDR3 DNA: TGTGCCAGCAGCTTAAGAACAGGGATAAATTCACCCCTCCACTTT.

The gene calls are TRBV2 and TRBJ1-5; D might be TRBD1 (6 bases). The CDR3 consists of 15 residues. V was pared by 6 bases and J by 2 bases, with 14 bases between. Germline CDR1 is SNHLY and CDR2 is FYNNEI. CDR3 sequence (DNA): TGTGCCAGCAGCCCGGGGGGGCTCGGCAATCAGCCCCAGCATTTT. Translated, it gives CASSPGGLGNQPQHF.

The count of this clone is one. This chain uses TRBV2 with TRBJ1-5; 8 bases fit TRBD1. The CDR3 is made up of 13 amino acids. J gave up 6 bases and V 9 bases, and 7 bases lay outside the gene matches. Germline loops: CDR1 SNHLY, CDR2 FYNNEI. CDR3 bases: TGTGCCAGTTCAGGGGGCGCGAGTCAGCCCCAGCATTTT. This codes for CASSGGASQPQHF.

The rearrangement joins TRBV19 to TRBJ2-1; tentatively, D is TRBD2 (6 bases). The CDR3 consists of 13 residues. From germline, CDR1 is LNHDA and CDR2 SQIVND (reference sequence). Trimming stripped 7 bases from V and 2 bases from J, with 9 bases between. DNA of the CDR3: TGTGCCAGTAAGGCGGGGCCCTACAATGAGCAGTTCTTC. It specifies CASKAGPYNEQFF.

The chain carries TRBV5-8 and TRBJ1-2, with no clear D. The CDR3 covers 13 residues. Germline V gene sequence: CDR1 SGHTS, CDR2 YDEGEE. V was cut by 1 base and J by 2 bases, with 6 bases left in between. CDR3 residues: CASSLKQNYGYTF. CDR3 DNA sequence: TGTGCCAGCAGCTTGAAACAGAACTATGGCTACACCTTC.

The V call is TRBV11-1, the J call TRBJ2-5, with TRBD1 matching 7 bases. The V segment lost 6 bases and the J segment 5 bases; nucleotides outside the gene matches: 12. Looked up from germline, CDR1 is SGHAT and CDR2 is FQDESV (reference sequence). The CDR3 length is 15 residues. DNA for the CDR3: TGTGCCAGCAGGAGACAGGGCCGCCCTGGGGAGACCCAGTACTTC. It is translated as CASRRQGRPGETQYF.

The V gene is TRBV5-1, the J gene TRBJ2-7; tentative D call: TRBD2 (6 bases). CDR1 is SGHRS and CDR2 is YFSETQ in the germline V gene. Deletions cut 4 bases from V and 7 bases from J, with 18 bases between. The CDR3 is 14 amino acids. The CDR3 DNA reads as TGCGCCAGCAGCACCTCCGGGGGTCTTATGGAGCAGTACTTC. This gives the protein CASSTSGGLMEQYF.